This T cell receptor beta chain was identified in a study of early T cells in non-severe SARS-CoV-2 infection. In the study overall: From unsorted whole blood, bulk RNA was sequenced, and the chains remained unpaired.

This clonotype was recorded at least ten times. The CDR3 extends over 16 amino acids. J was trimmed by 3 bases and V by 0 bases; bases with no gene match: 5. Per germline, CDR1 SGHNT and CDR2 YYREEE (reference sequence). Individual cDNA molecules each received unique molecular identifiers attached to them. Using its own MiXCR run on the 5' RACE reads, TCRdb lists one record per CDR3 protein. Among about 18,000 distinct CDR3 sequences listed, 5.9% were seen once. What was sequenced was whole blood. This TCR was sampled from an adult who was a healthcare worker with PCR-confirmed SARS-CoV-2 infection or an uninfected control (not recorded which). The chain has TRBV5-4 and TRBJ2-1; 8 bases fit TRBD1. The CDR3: CASSLGQGAVYNEQFF. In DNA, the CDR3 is TGTGCCAGCAGCTTGGGTCAGGGGGCAGTCTACAATGAGCAGTTCTTC.